One sample yielded the 22 T cell receptor beta chains listed below, sequenced in a study of blood T cells in healthy people across ages. Next came a second PCR, run for about 7 to 12 cycles, which used a sample-barcoded 5' primer along with a J-beta primer mix. TCRdb processed the 5' RACE reads anew with MiXCR; each CDR3 protein has one entry. The sample lists under 950,000 distinct CDR3 sequences; 20% to 25% were seen once. The specimen sequenced was blood. The receptors come from a man aged 70 or older in good health.

This chain joins TRBV14 and TRBJ2-3, with TRBD2 matching over 12 bases. Losses at the gene ends were 4 bases for V and 4 bases for J; bases not matched to a gene: 6. The CDR3 is 16 residues long. Germline V lookup: CDR1 SGHDN, CDR2 FVKESK. The CDR3 spells CASSRTTSGGSDTQYF. CDR3 in DNA: TGTGCCAGCAGCCGTACGACTAGCGGGGGATCAGATACGCAGTATTTT. Complete variable domain (other parts from reference TRBV14 and TRBJ2-3): EAGVTQFPSHSVIEKGQTVTLRCDPISGHDNLYWYRRVMGKEIKFLLHFVKESKQDESGMPNNRFLAERTGGTYSTLKVQPAELEDSGVYFCASSRTTSGGSDTQYFGPGTRLTVL.

The V call is TRBV6-5, the J call TRBJ2-5, with 11 bases fitting TRBD2. The germline CDR1 and CDR2 sequences are MNHEY and SVGAGI. The junction had 7 bases not matched to a gene; V was cut back by 4 bases and J by 6 bases. CDR3 length equals 15 residues. This CDR3 reads CASSFLSGGAKTQYF. CDR3 DNA: TGTGCCAGCAGTTTCCTTAGCGGGGGGGCAAAGACCCAGTACTTC.

Note on this clonotype: The conserved final phenylalanine or tryptophan is absent from the CDR3, which likely points to a read error. The chain joins TRBV3-1 to TRBJ2-3; 13 nucleotides agree with TRBD2. Germline V CDR1 and CDR2: LGHDT, YNNKEL (reference sequence). The CDR3 contains 16 residues. With V trimmed by 2 bases and J by 7 bases, 6 bases remained unmatched. The CDR3 here is CASSQTSGRAPNTQYL. The CDR3 DNA follows: TGTGCCAGCAGCCAAACTAGCGGGAGGGCCCCTAATACGCAGTATCTT.

Note on this clonotype: A single base separates this from a much larger clone, so it may be a read error. The CDR3 coding sequence is TGTGCCAGCAGCTTAACAGGACTAACGGGGCCCTTCTTC. This encodes CASSLTGLTGPFF. The chain employs TRBV7-8 and TRBJ2-1, with D possibly TRBD2 on 6 matching bases. The CDR3 runs 13 residues. Trimming stripped 2 bases from V and 16 bases from J, with 18 bases between. In germline, CDR1 is SGHVS, CDR2 FQNEAQ.

The chain links TRBV4-1 to TRBJ1-1, with TRBD1 matching over 8 bases. This CDR3 has 17 amino acids. With 0 bases clipped from V and 4 bases from J, the junction kept 10 bases outside the gene matches. Germline CDR1 MGHRA, CDR2 YSYEKL. The CDR3: CASSQDLGQGASTEAFF. The CDR3 nucleotides read TGCGCCAGCAGCCAAGATCTTGGCCAGGGGGCGAGCACTGAAGCTTTCTTT.

The chain links TRBV12-3 or TRBV12-4 to TRBJ1-1; D is unclear. V was shortened by 7 bases and J by 0 bases, with 12 bases between the two germline ends. This CDR3 comprises 14 residues. The CDR3 DNA is TGTGCCAGCATCAGAACAGAAATGAACACTGAAGCTTTCTTT. This codes for CASIRTEMNTEAFF.

The V gene is TRBV6-6, the J gene TRBJ1-5; D remains unclear. The CDR3 spans 13 residues. The V end lost 2 bases, the J end lost 6 bases, and 8 bases lay between the germline ends. CDR1 MNHNY and CDR2 SVGAGI come from the germline V gene (reference sequence). The CDR3 region is CASSYPGIQPQHF. The CDR3 region has the DNA TGTGCCAGCAGTTACCCAGGAATTCAGCCCCAGCATTTT.

In this sample, this clonotype turned up a few times. The V gene is TRBV7-2, the J gene TRBJ1-5; no reliable D call. Per germline, CDR1 SGHTA and CDR2 FQGNSA. Trimming shortened V by 4 bases and J by 0 bases, and 10 bases separated the two germline ends. The CDR3 contains 15 residues. The CDR3 protein is CASSSILNSNQPQHF. The CDR3 DNA reads TGTGCCAGCAGCTCTATACTAAATAGCAATCAGCCCCAGCATTTT.

The V gene is TRBV5-1, the J gene TRBJ2-1, with D uncertain. The J call is doubtful: the DNA matches TRBJ2-7 better. Germline-derived CDR1 and CDR2 are SGHRS and YFSETQ. The CDR3 length is 11 residues. The CDR3, as DNA: TGCGCCAGCAGGGGAACCTACGAGCAGTACTTC. Protein product: CASRGTYEQYF.

The chain combines TRBV15 with TRBJ2-7; D not certain. The CDR3 covers 14 residues. The V and J ends lost 0 bases and 3 bases respectively, with 9 bases between them. CDR1 LNHNV and CDR2 YYDKDF come from the germline V gene (reference sequence). CDR3 DNA sequence: TGTGCCACCAGCAGAGATCCGTCGGGCTACGAGCAGTACTTC. Its translation: CATSRDPSGYEQYF. The complete variable domain, with remaining parts taken from reference TRBV15 and TRBJ2-7, reads DAMVIQNPRYQVTQFGKPVTLSCSQTLNHNVMYWYQQKSSQAPKLLFHYYDKDFNNEADTPDNFQSRRPNTSFCFLDIRSPGLGDTAMYLCATSRDPSGYEQYFGPGTRLTVT.

This clonotype was observed a handful of times. This chain connects TRBV3-1 to TRBJ1-1; D is undetermined. V was trimmed by 1 base and J by 1 base, leaving 7 bases between them. Germline V gene data show CDR1 as LGHDT and CDR2 as YNNKEL (reference sequence). The CDR3 length is 14 residues. For the CDR3, the DNA is TGTGCCAGCAGCCAAGTGGTCAAGAACACTGAAGCTTTCTTT. Protein: CASSQVVKNTEAFF.

This clonotype has just a few counts. Written as DNA, the CDR3 is TGTGCCAGCAGCGTAGTCGGGGACTCCATAGATACGCAGTATTTT. It codes for CASSVVGDSIDTQYF. The chain has TRBV9 and TRBJ2-3; weak D call: TRBD2 (6 bases). V lost 0 bases to trimming and J lost 5 bases, with 13 bases between them. CDR3 size: 15 residues. Germline CDR1 reads SGDLS; CDR2 reads YYNGEE. Supplemented by reference TRBV9 and TRBJ2-3, the full variable domain reads DSGVTQTPKHLITATGQRVTLRCSPRSGDLSVYWYQQSLDQGLQFLIQYYNGEERAKGNILERFSAQQFPDLHSELNLSSLELGDSALYFCASSVVGDSIDTQYFGPGTRLTVL.

The chain couples TRBV12-3 or TRBV12-4 to TRBJ2-5; a weak D match, TRBD1 (5 bases). V was trimmed by 7 bases and J by 10 bases, leaving 16 bases between them. The CDR3 has 12 residues. The CDR3 DNA sequence: TGTGCCAGCACCAAAAACCAAGGGGACCAGTACTTC. The encoded protein is CASTKNQGDQYF.

This clonotype was observed a few times. This sequence joins TRBV5-6 and TRBJ2-3; D unresolved. The CDR3 consists of 13 residues. Trimming cost V 1 base and J 1 base, with 4 bases left between them. The germline CDR1 and CDR2 sequences are SGHDT and YYEEEE. CDR3 nucleotides: TGTGCCAGCAGCTTGATAGGCACAGATACGCAGTATTTT. Its translation is CASSLIGTDTQYF.

CDR3 DNA sequence: TGCAGTGCTAGAGATTGGGGTAGCGGGAAAGAGACCCAGTACTTC. Translation gives CSARDWGSGKETQYF. The chain uses TRBV20-1 and TRBJ2-5; 8 nucleotides agree with TRBD2. The CDR3 totals 15 residues. V lost 0 bases and J lost 3; bases outside the gene matches: 6. Germline CDR1 and CDR2: DFQATT and SNEGSKA (reference sequence).

The rearrangement uses TRBV28 and TRBJ2-5; D gene ambiguous. The J call may not be correct, given that the DNA end is closer to TRBJ2-1. The germline V gene has CDR1 MDHEN and CDR2 SYDVKM. The CDR3 runs 17 residues. CDR3 sequence: CASSSHPTPSNYNEQFF. The DNA of the CDR3 is TGTGCCAGCAGTTCACACCCGACCCCATCCAATTACAATGAGCAGTTCTTC.

This chain uses TRBV6-5 with TRBJ2-3; 9 nucleotides match TRBD1. This CDR3 comprises 16 residues. Germline trimming cut 2 bases from V and 1 base from J; bases unmatched to any gene: 4. Germline CDR1 and CDR2: MNHEY and SVGAGI. CDR3: CASSYSRDRGTDTQYF. The CDR3 DNA follows: TGTGCCAGCAGTTACAGCCGGGACAGGGGCACAGATACGCAGTATTTT.

This clonotype came up a few times. At one boundary the junction diverges from the germline segment, which might be a read error. The rearrangement uses TRBV3-1 and TRBJ2-5; possibly TRBD2 for D (6 bases). TRBJ2-1 explains the end of the DNA better; the J call may be wrong. Germline lookup yields CDR1 LGHDT and CDR2 YNNKEL (reference sequence). The CDR3 loop spans 15 amino acids. As DNA, the CDR3 is TGTACCAGCAGCCAAGGCGGCGGGGTTGTGAATGAGCAGTTCTTC. Translation: CTSSQGGGVVNEQFF.

The chain combines TRBV20-1 with TRBJ1-1; D is uncertain. Germline CDR1 and CDR2: DFQATT and SNEGSKA (reference sequence). The V gene lost 0 bases and the J gene lost 4 bases, with 15 bases spanning the gap. There are 15 residues in the CDR3. In DNA form, the CDR3 reads TGCAGTGCTAGAGAGCGGGTCCTAACTCGCACTGAAGCTTTCTTT. It encodes CSARERVLTRTEAFF.

This clonotype was counted a few times. A read error is likely, as this CDR3 ends without the conserved phenylalanine or tryptophan. The chain links TRBV7-9 to TRBJ1-2; 7 nucleotides line up with TRBD1. V shed 5 bases, J shed 2 bases, and the junction held 8 bases outside the gene matches. In germline, CDR1 is SEHNR, CDR2 FQNEAQ (reference sequence). CDR3 length: 15 amino acids. DNA for the CDR3: TGTGCCAGCAGCCCCATGGGACAGAGAAACTATGGCTACACCCTC. It encodes CASSPMGQRNYGYTL.

The J gene is TRBJ1-2, the V gene TRBV18; D not certain. Trimming removed 2 bases at V and 0 bases at J, with 10 bases between. The CDR3 is made up of 15 amino acids. Germline V gene lookup returns CDR1 KGHSH and CDR2 LQKENI. The DNA of the CDR3 is TGTGCCAGCTCACCAATACCGGCAGCTAACTATGGCTACACCTTC. It codes for CASSPIPAANYGYTF.

This sequence joins TRBV5-5 and TRBJ2-1; either TRBD1 or TRBD2 may fit D (5 bases each). The CDR3 loop spans 14 amino acids. With 1 base removed from V and 6 bases from J, the gap between germline ends came to 11 bases. CDR1 is SGHKS and CDR2 is YYEKEE in the germline V gene (reference sequence). CDR3 in amino acids: CASSLTGTINEQFF. The DNA for the CDR3 is TGTGCCAGCAGCTTGACTGGGACCATCAATGAGCAGTTCTTC.